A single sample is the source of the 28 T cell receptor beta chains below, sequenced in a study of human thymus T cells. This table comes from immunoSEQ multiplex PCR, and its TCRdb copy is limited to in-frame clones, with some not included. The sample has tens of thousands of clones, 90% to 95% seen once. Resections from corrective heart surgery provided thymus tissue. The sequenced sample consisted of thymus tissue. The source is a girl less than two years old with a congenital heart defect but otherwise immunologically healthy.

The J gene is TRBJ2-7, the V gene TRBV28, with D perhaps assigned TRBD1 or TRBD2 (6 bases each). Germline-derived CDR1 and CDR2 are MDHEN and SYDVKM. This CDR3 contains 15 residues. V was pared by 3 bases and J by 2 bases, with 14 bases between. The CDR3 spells CASSFRGTLTYEQYF. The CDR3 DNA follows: TGTGCCAGCAGTTTCCGCGGGACACTGACCTACGAGCAGTACTTC. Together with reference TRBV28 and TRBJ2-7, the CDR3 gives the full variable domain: DVKVTQSSRYLVKRTGEKVFLECVQDMDHENMFWYRQDPGLGLRLIYFSYDVKMKEKGDIPEGYSVSREKKERFSLILESASTNQTSMYLCASSFRGTLTYEQYFGPGTRLTVT.

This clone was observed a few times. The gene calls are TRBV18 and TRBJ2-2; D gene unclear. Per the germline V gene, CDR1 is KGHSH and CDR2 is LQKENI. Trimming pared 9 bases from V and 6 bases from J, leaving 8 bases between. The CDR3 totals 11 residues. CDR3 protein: CASSSSGELFF. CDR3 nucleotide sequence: TGTGCCAGTAGCAGTTCCGGGGAGCTGTTTTTT.

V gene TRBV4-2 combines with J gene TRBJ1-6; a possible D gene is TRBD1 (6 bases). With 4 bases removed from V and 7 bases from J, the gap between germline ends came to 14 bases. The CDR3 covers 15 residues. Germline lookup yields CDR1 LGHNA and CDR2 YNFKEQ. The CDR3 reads CASSRTGTKNSPLHF. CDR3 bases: TGTGCCAGCAGCCGCACCGGGACAAAGAATTCACCCCTCCACTTT.

The CDR3 loop reads CASSLVASGRVYGELFF. The CDR3 region has the DNA TGTGCCAGCAGCTTAGTAGCTAGCGGGAGAGTGTACGGGGAGCTGTTTTTT. This chain uses TRBV7-3 with TRBJ2-2; 10 positions match TRBD2. Germline-derived CDR1 and CDR2 are SGHTA and FQGTGA. V lost 2 bases to trimming and J lost 7 bases; unmatched junction nucleotides: 10. The CDR3 runs 17 residues.

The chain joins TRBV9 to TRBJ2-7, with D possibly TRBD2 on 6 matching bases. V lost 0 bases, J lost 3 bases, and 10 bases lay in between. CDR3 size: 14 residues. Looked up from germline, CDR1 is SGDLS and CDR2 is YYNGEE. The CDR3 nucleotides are TGTGCCAGCAGCGTAGCTCCGGGGGTCTACGAGCAGTACTTC. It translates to CASSVAPGVYEQYF.

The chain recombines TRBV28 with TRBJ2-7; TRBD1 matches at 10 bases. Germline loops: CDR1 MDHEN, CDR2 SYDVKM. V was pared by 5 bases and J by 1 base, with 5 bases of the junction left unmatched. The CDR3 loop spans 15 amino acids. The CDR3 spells CASSRQGARSYEQYF. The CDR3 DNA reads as TGTGCCAGCAGTAGACAGGGGGCGCGATCCTACGAGCAGTACTTC.

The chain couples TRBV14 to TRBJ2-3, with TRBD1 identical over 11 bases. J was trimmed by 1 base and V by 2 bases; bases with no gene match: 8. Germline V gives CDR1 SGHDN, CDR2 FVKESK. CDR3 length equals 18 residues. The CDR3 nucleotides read TGTGCCAGCAGCCAAATTTTTTTGGACAGGGGGCGCACAGATACGCAGTATTTT. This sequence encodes CASSQIFLDRGRTDTQYF.

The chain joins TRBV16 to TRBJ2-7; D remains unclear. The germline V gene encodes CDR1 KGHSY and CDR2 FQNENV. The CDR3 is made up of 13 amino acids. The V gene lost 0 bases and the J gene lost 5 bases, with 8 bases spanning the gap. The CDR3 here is CASSQSGMDEQYF. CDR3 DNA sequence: TGTGCCAGCAGCCAATCCGGAATGGACGAGCAGTACTTC. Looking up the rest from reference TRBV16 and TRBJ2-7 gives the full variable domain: GEEVAQTPKHLVRGEGQKAKLYCAPIKGHSYVFWYQQVLKNEFKFLISFQNENVFDETGMPKERFSAKCLPNSPCSLEIQATKLEDSAVYFCASSQSGMDEQYFGPGTRLTVT.

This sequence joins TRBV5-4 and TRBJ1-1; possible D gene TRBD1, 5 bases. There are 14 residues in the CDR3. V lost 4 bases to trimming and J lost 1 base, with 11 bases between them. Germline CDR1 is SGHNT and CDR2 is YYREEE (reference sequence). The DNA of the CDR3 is TGTGCCAGCAGCCCGCTGACAGCGAACACTGAAGCTTTCTTT. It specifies CASSPLTANTEAFF. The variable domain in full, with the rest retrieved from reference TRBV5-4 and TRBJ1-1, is ETGVTQSPTHLIKTRGQQVTLRCSSQSGHNTVSWYQQALGQGPQFIFQYYREEENGRGNFPPRFSGLQFPNYSSELNVNALELDDSALYLCASSPLTANTEAFFGQGTRLTVV.

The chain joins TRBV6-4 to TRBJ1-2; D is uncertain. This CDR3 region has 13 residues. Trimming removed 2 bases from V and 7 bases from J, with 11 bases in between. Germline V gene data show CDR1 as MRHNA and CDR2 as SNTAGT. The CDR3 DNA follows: TGTGCCAGCAGTGACGGTCTCGGTGGTGGCTACACCTTC. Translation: CASSDGLGGGYTF.

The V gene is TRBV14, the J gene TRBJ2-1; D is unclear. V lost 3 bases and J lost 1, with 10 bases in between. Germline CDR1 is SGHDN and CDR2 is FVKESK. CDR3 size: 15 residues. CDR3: CASSQDPESYNEQFF. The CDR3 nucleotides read TGTGCCAGCAGCCAGGATCCGGAGTCCTACAATGAGCAGTTCTTC.

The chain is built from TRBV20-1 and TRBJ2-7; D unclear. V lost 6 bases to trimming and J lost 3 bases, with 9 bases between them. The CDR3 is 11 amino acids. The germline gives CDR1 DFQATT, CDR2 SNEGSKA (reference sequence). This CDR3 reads CSALHCYEQYF. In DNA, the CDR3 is TGCAGTGCCCTACATTGCTACGAGCAGTACTTC.

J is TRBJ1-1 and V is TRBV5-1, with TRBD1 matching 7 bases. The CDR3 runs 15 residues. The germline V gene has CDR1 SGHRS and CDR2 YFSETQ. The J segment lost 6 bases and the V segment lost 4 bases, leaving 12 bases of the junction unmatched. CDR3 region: CASSRGPRGWAEAFF. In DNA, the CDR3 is TGCGCCAGCAGCCGGGGCCCCAGGGGGTGGGCTGAAGCTTTCTTT.

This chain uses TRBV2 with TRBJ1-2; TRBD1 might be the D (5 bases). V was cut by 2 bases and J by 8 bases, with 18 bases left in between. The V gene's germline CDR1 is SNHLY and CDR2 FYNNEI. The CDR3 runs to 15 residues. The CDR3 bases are TGTGCCAGCAGTGAAAGGGCCGCTCACACAGGAGGCTACACCTTC. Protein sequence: CASSERAAHTGGYTF.

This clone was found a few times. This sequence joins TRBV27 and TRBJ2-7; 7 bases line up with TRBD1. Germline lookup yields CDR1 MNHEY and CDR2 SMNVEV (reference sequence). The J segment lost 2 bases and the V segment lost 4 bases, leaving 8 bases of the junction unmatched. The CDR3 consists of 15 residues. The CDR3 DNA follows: TGTGCCAGCAGTTCCCCACGACAGGGAGCCTACGAGCAGTACTTC. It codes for CASSSPRQGAYEQYF.

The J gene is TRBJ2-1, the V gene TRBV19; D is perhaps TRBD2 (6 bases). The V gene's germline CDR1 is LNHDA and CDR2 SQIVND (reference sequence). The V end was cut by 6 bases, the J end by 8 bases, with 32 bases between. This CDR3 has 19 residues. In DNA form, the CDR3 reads TGTGCCAGTAGCCCAGGAGCCGGGAGCCTCGGAACCGCCACGGATGAGCAGTTCTTC. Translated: CASSPGAGSLGTATDEQFF.

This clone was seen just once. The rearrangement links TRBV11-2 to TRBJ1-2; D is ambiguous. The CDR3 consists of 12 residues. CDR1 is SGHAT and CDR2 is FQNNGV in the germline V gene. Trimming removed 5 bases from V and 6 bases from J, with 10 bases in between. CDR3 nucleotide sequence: TGTGCCAGCAGCGTCCAAGCAGATGGCTACACCTTC. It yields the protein CASSVQADGYTF.

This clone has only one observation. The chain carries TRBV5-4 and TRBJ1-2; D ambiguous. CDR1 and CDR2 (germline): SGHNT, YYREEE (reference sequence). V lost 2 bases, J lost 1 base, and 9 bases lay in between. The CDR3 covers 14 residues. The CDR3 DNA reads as TGTGCCAGCAGCTTCACAACAAATAACTATGGCTACACCTTC. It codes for CASSFTTNNYGYTF.

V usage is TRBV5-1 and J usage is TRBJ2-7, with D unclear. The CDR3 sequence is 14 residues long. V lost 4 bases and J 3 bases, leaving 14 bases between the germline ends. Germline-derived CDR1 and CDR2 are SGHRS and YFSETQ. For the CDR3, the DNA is TGCGCCAGCAGCCCCTTAGACGGGTTCTACGAGCAGTACTTC. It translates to CASSPLDGFYEQYF.

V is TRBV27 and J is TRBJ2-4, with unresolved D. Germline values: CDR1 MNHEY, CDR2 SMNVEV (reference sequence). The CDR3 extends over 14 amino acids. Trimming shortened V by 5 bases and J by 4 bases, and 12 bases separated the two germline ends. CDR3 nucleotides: TGTGCCAGCAGTGTCCGGGCCCCTAAAAACATTCAGTACTTC. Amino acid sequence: CASSVRAPKNIQYF.

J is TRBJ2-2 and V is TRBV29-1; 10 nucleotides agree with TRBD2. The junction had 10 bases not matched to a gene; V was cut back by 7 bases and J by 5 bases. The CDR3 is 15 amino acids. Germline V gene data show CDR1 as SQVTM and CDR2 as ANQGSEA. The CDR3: CSADPSGRRTGELFF. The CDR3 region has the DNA TGCAGCGCCGACCCTAGCGGGAGAAGGACCGGGGAGCTGTTTTTT.

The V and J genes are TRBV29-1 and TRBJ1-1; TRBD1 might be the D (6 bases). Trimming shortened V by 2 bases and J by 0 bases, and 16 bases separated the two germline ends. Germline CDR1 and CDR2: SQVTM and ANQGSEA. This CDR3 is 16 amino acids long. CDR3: CSVENRDNLMNTEAFF. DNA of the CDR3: TGCAGCGTTGAAAATCGGGACAACCTCATGAACACTGAAGCTTTCTTT.

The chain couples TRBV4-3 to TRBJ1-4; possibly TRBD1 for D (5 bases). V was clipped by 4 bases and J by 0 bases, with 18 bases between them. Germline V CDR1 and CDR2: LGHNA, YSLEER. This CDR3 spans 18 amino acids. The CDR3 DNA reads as TGCGCCAGCAGCCCCAGAGAGGGGACCCTCACAACTAATGAAAAACTGTTTTTT. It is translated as CASSPREGTLTTNEKLFF.

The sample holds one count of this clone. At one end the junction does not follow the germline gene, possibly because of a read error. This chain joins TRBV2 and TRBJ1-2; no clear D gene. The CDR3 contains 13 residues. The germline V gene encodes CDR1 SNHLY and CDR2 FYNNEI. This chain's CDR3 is CASSEKGGVNPCF. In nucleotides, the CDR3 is TGTGCCAGCAGTGAAAAAGGAGGCGTAAACCCATGCTTC. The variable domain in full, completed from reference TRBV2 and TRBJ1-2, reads EPEVTQTPSHQVTQMGQEVILRCVPISNHLYFYWYRQILGQKVEFLVSFYNNEISEKSEIFDDQFSVERPDGSNFTLKIRSTKLEDSAMYFCASSEKGGVNPCFGSGTRLTVV.

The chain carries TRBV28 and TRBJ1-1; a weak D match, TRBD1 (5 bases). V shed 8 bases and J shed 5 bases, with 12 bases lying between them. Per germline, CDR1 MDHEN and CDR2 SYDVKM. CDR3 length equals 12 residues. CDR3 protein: CASQGAGTEAFF. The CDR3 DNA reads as TGTGCCAGCCAAGGGGCGGGTACTGAAGCTTTCTTT.

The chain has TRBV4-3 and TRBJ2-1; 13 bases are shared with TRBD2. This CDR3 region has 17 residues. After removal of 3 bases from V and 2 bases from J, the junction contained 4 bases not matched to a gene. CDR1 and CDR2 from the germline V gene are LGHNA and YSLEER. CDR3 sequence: CASSQWTSGSPYNEQFF. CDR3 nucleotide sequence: TGCGCCAGCAGCCAGTGGACTAGCGGGAGCCCCTACAATGAGCAGTTCTTC.

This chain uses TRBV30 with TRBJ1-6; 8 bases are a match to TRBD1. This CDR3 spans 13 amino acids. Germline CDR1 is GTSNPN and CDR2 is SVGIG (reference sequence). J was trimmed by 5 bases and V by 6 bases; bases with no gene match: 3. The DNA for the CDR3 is TGTGCCTGTTCGACAGGGGATAATTCACCCCTCCACTTT. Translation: CACSTGDNSPLHF.

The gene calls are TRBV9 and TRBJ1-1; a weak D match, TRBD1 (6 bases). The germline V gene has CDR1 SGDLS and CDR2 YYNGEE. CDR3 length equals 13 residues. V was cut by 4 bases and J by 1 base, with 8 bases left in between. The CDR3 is CASSMGQNTEAFF. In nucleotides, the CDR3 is TGTGCCAGCAGCATGGGACAGAACACTGAAGCTTTCTTT.